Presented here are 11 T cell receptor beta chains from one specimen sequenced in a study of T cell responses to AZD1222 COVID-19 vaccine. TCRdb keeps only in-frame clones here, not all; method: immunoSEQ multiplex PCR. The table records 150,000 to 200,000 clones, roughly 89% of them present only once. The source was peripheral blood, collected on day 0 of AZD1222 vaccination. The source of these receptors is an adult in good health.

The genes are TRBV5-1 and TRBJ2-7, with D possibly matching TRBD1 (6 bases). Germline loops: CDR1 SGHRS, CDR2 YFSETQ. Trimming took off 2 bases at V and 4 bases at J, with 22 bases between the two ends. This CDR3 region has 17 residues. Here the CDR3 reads CASSFGQDDRSPYEQYF. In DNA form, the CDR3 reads TGCGCCAGCAGCTTCGGTCAAGACGACAGGAGCCCGTACGAGCAGTACTTC.

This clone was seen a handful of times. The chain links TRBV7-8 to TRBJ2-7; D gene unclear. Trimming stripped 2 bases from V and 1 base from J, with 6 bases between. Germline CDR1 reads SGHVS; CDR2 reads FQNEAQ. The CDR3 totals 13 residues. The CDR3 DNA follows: TGTGCCAGCAGCTTACACTCATCCTACGAGCAGTACTTC. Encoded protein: CASSLHSSYEQYF.

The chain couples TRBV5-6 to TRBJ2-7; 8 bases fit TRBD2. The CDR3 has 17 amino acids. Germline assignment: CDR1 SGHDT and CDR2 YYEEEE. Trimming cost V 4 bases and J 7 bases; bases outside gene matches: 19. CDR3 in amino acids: CASSPSGRLNLLREQYF. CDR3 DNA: TGTGCCAGCAGCCCGAGCGGGAGATTAAACTTACTGAGGGAGCAGTACTTC.

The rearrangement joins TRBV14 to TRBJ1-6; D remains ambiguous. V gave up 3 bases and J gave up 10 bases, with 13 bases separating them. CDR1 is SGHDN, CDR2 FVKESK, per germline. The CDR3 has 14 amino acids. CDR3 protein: CASSQEPKNSPLHF. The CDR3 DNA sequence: TGTGCCAGCAGCCAGGAACCGAAGAACTCACCCCTCCACTTT. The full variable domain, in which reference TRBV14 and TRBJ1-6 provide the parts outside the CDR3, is EAGVTQFPSHSVIEKGQTVTLRCDPISGHDNLYWYRRVMGKEIKFLLHFVKESKQDESGMPNNRFLAERTGGTYSTLKVQPAELEDSGVYFCASSQEPKNSPLHFGNGTRLTVT.

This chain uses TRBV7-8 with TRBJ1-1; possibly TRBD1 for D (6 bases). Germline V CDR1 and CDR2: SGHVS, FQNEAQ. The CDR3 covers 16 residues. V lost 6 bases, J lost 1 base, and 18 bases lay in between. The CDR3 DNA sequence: TGTGCCAGCAGACCCACAGGGTTCATGCGGAACACTGAAGCTTTCTTT. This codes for CASRPTGFMRNTEAFF.

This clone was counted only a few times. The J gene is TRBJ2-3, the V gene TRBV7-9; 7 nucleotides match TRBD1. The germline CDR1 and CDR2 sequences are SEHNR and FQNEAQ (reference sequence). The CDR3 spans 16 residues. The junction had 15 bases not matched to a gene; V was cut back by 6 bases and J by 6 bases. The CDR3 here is CASRRPGQKRGDTQYF. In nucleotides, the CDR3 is TGTGCCAGCAGGCGACCGGGACAGAAAAGGGGGGATACGCAGTATTTT.

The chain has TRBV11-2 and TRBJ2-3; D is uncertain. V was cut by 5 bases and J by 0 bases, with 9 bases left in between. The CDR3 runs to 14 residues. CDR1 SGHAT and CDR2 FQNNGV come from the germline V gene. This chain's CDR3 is CASSPRPSTDTQYF. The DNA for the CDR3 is TGTGCCAGCAGCCCCCGGCCCAGCACAGATACGCAGTATTTT.

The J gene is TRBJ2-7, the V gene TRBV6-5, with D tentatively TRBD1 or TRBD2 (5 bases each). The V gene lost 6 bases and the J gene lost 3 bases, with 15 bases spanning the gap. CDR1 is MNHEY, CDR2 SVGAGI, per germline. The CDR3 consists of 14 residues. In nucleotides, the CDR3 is TGTGCCAGCAGCCAGGGAGCGGCTGGCTACGAGCAGTACTTC. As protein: CASSQGAAGYEQYF.

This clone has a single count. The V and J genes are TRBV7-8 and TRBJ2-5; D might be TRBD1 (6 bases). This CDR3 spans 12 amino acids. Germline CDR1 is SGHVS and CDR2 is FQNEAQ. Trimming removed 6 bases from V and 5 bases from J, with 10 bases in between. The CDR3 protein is CASRVGGETQYF. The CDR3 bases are TGTGCCAGCAGAGTAGGGGGTGAGACCCAGTACTTC.

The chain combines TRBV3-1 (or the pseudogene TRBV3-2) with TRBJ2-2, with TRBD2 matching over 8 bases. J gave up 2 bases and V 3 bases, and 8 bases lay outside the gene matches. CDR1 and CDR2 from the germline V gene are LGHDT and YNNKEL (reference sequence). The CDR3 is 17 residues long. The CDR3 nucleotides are TGTGCCAGCAGCCAGGCTGGCGGGAGGCAAAACACCGGGGAGCTGTTTTTT. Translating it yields CASSQAGGRQNTGELFF.

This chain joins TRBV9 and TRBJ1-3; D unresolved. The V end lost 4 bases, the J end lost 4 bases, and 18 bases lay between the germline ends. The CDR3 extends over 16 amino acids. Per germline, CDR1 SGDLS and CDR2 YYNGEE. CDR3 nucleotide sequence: TGTGCCAGCAGCCCTCATCACGGGAATATAGGAAACACCATATATTTT. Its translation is CASSPHHGNIGNTIYF.